The present entry profiles one T cell receptor beta chain with its context. Its target is unknown. The data were taken from a study of T cell responses to AZD1222 COVID-19 vaccine. Germline V lookup: CDR1 MDHEN, CDR2 SYDVKM. The CDR3 runs 16 residues. J gave up 4 bases and V 5 bases, and 12 bases lay outside the gene matches. The study, taken as a whole, reports: Targeting of unmutated variant regions was reportedly seen in nearly half of spike-specific TCRs.

Method: immunoSEQ multiplex PCR; TCRdb's copy keeps in-frame clones and lacks some. The table includes around 100,000 clones, about 89% detected once. The specimen comprised peripheral blood, sampled 28 days after the second dose of the MenACWY control vaccine. The V and J genes are TRBV28 and TRBJ1-2; 8 bases are shared with TRBD1. The origin of this receptor is an adult who received the MenACWY meningococcal vaccine as a control. The CDR3 DNA sequence: TGTGCCAGCAGTCCCCAAGGACAGGGTTCCCTCTATGGCTACACCTTC. Translated: CASSPQGQGSLYGYTF.